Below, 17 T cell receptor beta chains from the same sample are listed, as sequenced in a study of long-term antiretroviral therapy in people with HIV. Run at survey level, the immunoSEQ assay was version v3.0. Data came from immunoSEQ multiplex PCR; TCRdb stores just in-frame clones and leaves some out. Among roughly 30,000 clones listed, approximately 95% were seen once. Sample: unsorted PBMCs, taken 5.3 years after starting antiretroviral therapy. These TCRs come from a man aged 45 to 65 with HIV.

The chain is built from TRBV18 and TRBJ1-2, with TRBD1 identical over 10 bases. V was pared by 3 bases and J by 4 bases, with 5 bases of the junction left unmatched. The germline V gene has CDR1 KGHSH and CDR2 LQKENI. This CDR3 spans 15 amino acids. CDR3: CASSPAGQGFYGYTF. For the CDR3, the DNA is TGTGCCAGCTCACCGGCGGGACAGGGGTTCTATGGCTACACCTTC. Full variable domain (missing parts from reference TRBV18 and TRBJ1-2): NAGVMQNPRHLVRRRGQEARLRCSPMKGHSHVYWYRQLPEEGLKFMVYLQKENIIDESGMPKERFSAEFPKEGPSILRIQQVVRGDSAAYFCASSPAGQGFYGYTFGSGTRLTVV.

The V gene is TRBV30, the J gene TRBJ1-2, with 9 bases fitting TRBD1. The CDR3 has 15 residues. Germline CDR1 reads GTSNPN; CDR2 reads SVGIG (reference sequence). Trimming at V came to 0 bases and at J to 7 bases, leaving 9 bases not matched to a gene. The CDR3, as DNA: TGTGCCTGGAGTGTACTACAGGGGGCCTCAGGTGGCTACACCTTC. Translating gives CAWSVLQGASGGYTF.

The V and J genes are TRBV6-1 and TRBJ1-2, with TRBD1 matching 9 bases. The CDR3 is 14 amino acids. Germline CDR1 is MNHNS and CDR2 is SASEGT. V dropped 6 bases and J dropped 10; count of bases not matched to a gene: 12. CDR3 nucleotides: TGTGCCAGCAGCCCCGGGACAGGGTATCTAGACTACACCTTC. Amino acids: CASSPGTGYLDYTF.

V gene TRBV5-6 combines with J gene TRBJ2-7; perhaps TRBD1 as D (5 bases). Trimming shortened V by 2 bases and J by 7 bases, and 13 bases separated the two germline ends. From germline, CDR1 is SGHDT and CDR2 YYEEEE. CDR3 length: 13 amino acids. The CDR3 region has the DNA TGTGCCAGCAGCTTAGTCAGGGCGGAGGAGCAGTACTTC. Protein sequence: CASSLVRAEEQYF.

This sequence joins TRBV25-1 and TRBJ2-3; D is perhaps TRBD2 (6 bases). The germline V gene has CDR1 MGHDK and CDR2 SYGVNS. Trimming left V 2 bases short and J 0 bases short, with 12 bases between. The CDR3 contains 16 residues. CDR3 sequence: CASSELGGVSTDTQYF. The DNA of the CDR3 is TGTGCCAGCAGTGAACTGGGCGGGGTAAGCACAGATACGCAGTATTTT.

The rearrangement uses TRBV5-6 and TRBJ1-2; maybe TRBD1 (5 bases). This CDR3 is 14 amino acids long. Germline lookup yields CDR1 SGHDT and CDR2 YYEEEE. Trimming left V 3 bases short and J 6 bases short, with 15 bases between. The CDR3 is CASSSGTPMDGYTF. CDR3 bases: TGTGCCAGCAGCTCCGGGACTCCTATGGATGGCTACACCTTC.

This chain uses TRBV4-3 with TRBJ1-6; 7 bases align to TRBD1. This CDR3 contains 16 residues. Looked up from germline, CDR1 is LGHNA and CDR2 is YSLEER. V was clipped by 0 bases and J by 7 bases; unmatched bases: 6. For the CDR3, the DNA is TGCGCCAGCAGCCAAGAAAGGGGGCAGGGGAATTCACCCCTCCACTTT. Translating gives CASSQERGQGNSPLHF.

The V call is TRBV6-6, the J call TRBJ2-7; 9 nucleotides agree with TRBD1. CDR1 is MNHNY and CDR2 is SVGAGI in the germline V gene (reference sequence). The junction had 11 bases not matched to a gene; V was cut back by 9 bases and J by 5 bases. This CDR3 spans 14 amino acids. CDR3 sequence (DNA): TGTGCCAGTAAGGCGGGACAGGGTGCCCACGAGCAGTACTTC. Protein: CASKAGQGAHEQYF.

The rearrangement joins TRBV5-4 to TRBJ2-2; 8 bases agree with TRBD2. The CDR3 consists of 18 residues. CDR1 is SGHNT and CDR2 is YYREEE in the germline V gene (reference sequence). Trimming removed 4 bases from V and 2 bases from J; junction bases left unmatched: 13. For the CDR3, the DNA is TGTGCCAGCAGCCGGCGAGCGGGGGCCTATTATAACACCGGGGAGCTGTTTTTT. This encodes CASSRRAGAYYNTGELFF.

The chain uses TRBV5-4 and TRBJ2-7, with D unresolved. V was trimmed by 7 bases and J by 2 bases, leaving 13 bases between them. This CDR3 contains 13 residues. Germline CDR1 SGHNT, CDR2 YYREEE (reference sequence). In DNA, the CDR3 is TGTGCCAGCGGTGTACACAATACCTACGAGCAGTACTTC. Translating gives CASGVHNTYEQYF.

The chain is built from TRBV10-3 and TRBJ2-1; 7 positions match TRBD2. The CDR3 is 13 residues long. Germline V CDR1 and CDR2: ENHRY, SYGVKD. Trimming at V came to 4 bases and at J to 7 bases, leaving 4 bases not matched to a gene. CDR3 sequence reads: CAISGSRGNEQFF. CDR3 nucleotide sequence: TGTGCCATCAGTGGGTCGCGGGGGAATGAGCAGTTCTTC.

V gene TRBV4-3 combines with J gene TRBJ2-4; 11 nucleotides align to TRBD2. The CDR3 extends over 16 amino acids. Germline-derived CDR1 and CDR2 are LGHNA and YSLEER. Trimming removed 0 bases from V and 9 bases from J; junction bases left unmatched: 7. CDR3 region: CASSQERSGGVGIQYF. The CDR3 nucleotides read TGCGCCAGCAGCCAAGAACGTAGCGGGGGGGTTGGCATTCAGTACTTC.

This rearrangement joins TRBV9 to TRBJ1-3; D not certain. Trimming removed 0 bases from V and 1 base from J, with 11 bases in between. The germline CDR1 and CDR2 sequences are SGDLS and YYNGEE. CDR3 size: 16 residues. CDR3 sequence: CASSVDGLHSGNTIYF. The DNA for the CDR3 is TGTGCCAGCAGCGTAGATGGACTCCATTCTGGAAACACCATATATTTT. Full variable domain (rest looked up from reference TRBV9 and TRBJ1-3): DSGVTQTPKHLITATGQRVTLRCSPRSGDLSVYWYQQSLDQGLQFLIQYYNGEERAKGNILERFSAQQFPDLHSELNLSSLELGDSALYFCASSVDGLHSGNTIYFGEGSWLTVV.

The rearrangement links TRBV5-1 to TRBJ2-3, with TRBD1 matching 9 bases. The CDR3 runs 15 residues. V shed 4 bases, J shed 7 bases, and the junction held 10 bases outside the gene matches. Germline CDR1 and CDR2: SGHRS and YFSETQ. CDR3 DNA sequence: TGCGCCAGCAGCACGGCCGGGACAGGGTCCAATACGCAGTATTTT. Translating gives CASSTAGTGSNTQYF.

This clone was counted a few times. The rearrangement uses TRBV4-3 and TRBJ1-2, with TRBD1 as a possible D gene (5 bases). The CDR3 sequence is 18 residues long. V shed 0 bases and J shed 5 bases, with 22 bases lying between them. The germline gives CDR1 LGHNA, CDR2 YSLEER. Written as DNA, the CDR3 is TGCGCCAGCAGCCAAGATCTCGGGACGCCTAAATGGGGTTATGGCTACACCTTC. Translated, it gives CASSQDLGTPKWGYGYTF.

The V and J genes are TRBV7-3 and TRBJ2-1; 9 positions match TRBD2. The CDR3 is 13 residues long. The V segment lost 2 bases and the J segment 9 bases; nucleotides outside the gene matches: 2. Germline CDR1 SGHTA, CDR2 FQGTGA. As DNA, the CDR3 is TGTGCCAGCAGCTTATCTAGCGGGGTTGAGCAGTTCTTC. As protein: CASSLSSGVEQFF.

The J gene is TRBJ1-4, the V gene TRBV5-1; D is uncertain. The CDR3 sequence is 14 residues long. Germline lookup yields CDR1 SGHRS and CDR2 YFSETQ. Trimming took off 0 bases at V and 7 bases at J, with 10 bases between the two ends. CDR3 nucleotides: TGCGCCAGCAGCTTGGAGGGAGGGTCTGAAAAACTGTTTTTT. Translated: CASSLEGGSEKLFF.